These 8 T cell receptor beta chains came from one sample sequenced in a study of regulatory T cells in long-lasting Graves disease. Time point of the sample: newly diagnosed GD, antithyroid drugs for less than 3 months. PBMC-derived RNA was used for the TCR library. Through Arm-PCR of CDR3 regions and iRepertoire HTBI primers, TCR beta libraries were built. TCRdb used MiXCR to reprocess the multiplex PCR reads, holding one entry per CDR3 protein. The sample lists 450,000 to 600,000 distinct CDR3 sequences; 15% to 20% were seen once. The sample also formed part of further work on T cells in Graves' hyperthyroidism and ophthalmopathy.

Material: peripheral blood mononuclear cells (PBMCs), obtained at new diagnosis, from a patient treated with antithyroid drugs. The receptors were sampled from a middle-aged man with Graves disease.

In its sample, this clonotype was seen many times. V and J are TRBV12-3 or TRBV12-4 and TRBJ1-5; 7 nucleotides match TRBD1. Germline trimming cut 6 bases from V and 3 bases from J; bases unmatched to any gene: 5. This CDR3 has 14 amino acids. CDR3 coding DNA: TGTGCCAGCAGCCTGACAGGGCCCAATCAGCCCCAGCATTTT. Translated, it gives CASSLTGPNQPQHF.

This clonotype has a single count. A clone one base away is much larger, so this may be a read error. The chain combines TRBV6-1 with TRBJ1-5; TRBD1 might be the D (5 bases). Germline CDR1 is MNHNS and CDR2 is SASEGT. The V and J ends lost 6 bases and 6 bases respectively, with 9 bases between them. The CDR3 is 12 amino acids. This CDR3 is CASSPGFQPQHF. CDR3 DNA: TGTGCCAGCAGCCCAGGGTTTCAGCCCCAGCATTTT.

In this sample, this clonotype turned up many times. V is TRBV7-9 and J is TRBJ2-7; TRBD2 agrees at 7 bases. CDR3 length: 14 residues. In germline, CDR1 is SEHNR, CDR2 FQNEAQ (reference sequence). V lost 5 bases, J lost 2 bases, and 6 bases stayed unmatched. The CDR3, as DNA: TGTGCCAGCAGCCCCAGCGGGGTCGCCTACGAGCAGTACTTC. Translated, it gives CASSPSGVAYEQYF.

On this clonotype: A much larger clonotype is one base distant, so this may be a read error. V gene TRBV20-1 combines with J gene TRBJ2-1; TRBD1 agrees at 10 bases. Germline CDR1 and CDR2: DFQATT and SNEGSKA (reference sequence). CDR3 length: 14 residues. V gave up 4 bases and J gave up 10 bases; unmatched junction bases: 10. The DNA for the CDR3 is TGCAGTGCTAACACCCCGGGACAGGGGTACGAGCAGTTCTTC. Its translation: CSANTPGQGYEQFF.

The V call is TRBV20-1, the J call TRBJ2-3; 7 bases fit TRBD1. Germline lookup yields CDR1 DFQATT and CDR2 SNEGSKA (reference sequence). This CDR3 has 14 amino acids. J lost 4 bases, V lost 1 base, and 5 bases had no gene match. The CDR3 region has the DNA TGCAGTGCTAGAGGACAGGGTTTTCCAGATACGCAGTATTTT. This codes for CSARGQGFPDTQYF.

This clonotype was recorded a few times. The rearrangement joins TRBV30 to TRBJ2-7, with 7 positions matching TRBD1. Per the germline V gene, CDR1 is GTSNPN and CDR2 is SVGIG (reference sequence). The length of the CDR3 is 13 residues. With V trimmed by 5 bases and J by 3 bases, 7 bases remained unmatched. The CDR3 DNA sequence: TGTGCCTGGTCGCCAGGGGGAAGCTACGAGCAGTACTTC. Its protein product is CAWSPGGSYEQYF.

This clonotype was seen ten or more times. The J gene is TRBJ1-2, the V gene TRBV7-8, with TRBD1 as a possible D gene (5 bases). V lost 2 bases, J lost 7 bases, and 20 bases lay in between. The CDR3 consists of 16 residues. Germline-derived CDR1 and CDR2 are SGHVS and FQNEAQ. CDR3 residues: CASSLRSGDPQSGYTF. The CDR3 coding sequence is TGTGCCAGCAGCTTAAGGAGTGGGGACCCTCAAAGTGGCTACACCTTC.

This clonotype was seen repeatedly, ten times or more. V and J are TRBV28 and TRBJ2-7, with a weak D call TRBD2 (6 bases). CDR3 length equals 15 residues. Between the trimmed V and J ends, which lost 6 bases and 1 base, there was a span of 16 bases. Germline-derived CDR1 and CDR2 are MDHEN and SYDVKM. DNA of the CDR3: TGTGCCAGCAGCGCCTCTAGCGCTACTTCCTACGAGCAGTACTTC. Translating it yields CASSASSATSYEQYF.